The T cell receptor beta chain described here comes from a study of spatial heterogeneity in lung cancer. Background on the study: Alpha-chain sequences were detected in numbers that were consistently lower than beta-chain sequences. Tumor regions showed TCR transcript counts that correlated strongly with a T cell module score from matched bulk RNA-seq.

Specified time point: sample taken at primary tumor resection. The germline V and J ends were trimmed by 5 bases and 2 bases, with 7 bases remaining between them. CDR3 size: 12 residues. CDR1 SGHVT and CDR2 SQSDAQ come from the germline V gene. Whole-study findings and limits: Expanded intratumoral alpha and beta TCR counts tracked tumor mutation counts.

TCR cDNA molecules each had a unique molecular identifier. TCRdb used MiXCR to reprocess the 5' RACE reads, holding one entry per CDR3 protein. Found here are about 4,900 distinct CDR3 sequences, over 20% of them singletons; the top ten hold about 10%. About this clonotype itself: Its antigen is unknown.

This sample comprised lung tumor tissue, obtained at surgery. The receptor was derived from a male donor with early-stage non-small cell lung cancer. The rearrangement uses TRBV7-4 and TRBJ2-7; D gene ambiguous. CDR3 region: CASSPDPYEQYF. CDR3 DNA: TGTGCCAGCAGCCCCGACCCCTACGAGCAGTACTTC.